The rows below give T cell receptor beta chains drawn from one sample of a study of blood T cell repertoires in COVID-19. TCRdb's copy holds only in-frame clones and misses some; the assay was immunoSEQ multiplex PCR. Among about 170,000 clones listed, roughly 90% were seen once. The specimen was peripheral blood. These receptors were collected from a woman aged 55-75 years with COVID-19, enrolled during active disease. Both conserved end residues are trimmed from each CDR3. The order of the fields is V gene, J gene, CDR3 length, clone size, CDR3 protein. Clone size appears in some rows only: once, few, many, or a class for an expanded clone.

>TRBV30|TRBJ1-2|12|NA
AWSRDRGGYGYT
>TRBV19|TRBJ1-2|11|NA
ASTPRWDYGYT
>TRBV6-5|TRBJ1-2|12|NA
ASSPEGSFDGYT
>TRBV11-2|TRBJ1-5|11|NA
ASSLDRGQPQH
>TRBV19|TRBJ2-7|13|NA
ASSITSGKWYEQY
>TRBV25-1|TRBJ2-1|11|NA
ASGQGAYNEQF
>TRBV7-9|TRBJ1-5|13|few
ASSETRRSNQPQH
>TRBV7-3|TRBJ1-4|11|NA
ASSAGANEKLF
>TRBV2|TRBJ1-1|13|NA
ASSVGDSLNTEAF
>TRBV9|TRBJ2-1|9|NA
ASSVLNEQF
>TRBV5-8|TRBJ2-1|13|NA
ASSLEGSSYNEQF
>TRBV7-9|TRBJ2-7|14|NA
ASSPNMVDRRDEQY
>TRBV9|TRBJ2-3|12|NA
ASSGGSSTDTQY
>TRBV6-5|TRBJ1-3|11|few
ASRTDGGNTIY
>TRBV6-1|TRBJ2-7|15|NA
ASSEASWLAGVGEQY
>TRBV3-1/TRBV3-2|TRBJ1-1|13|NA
ASRKTGTVGTEAF
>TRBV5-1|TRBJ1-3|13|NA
ASSKDTYSGNTIY
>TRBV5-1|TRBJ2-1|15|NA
ASSLVPERERGNEQF
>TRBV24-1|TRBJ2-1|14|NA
ATSDQLAGGNNEQF
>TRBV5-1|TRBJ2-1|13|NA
ASSLGLAGDGEQF
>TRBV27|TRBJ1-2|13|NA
ASSRPGQGEYGYT
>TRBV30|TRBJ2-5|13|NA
AWSVLVRALETQY
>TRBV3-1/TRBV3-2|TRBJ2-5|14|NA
ASSLRSWGGSETQY
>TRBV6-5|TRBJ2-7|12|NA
ASGRLAYNGEQY
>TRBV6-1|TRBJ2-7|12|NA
ASSEKGDLYEQY
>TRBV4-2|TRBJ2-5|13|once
ASSQSDRTEETQY
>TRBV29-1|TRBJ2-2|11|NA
SVEDLAGGELF